The next 30 T cell receptor beta chains were all read from a single sample in a study of spatial heterogeneity in lung cancer. TCRdb processed the 5' RACE reads anew with MiXCR; each CDR3 protein has one entry. This table holds under 14,000 distinct CDR3 sequences, around 8% found once. The time point here: sample taken at primary tumor resection. Study-level results: Counts of expanded alpha and beta TCRs within tumors tracked the tumor nonsynonymous mutation count.

No antigen has been assigned to these receptors. The source material was lung tumor tissue, sampled at surgery. The receptors originated from a female donor with early-stage non-small cell lung cancer.

There are many counts of this clonotype. The library was prepared for alpha chains; this beta chain is a stray read, so its frequency means little. The rearrangement links TRBV20-1 to TRBJ2-3; 9 positions agree with TRBD1. This CDR3 comprises 14 residues. Trimming removed 2 bases from V and 5 bases from J; junction bases left unmatched: 5. Germline lookup yields CDR1 DFQATT and CDR2 SNEGSKA (reference sequence). Written as DNA, the CDR3 is TGCAGTGCTAGAACAGGGGGCAGAAGAGATACGCAGTATTTT. Its protein product is CSARTGGRRDTQYF.

By frequency in the sample, this clonotype is medium-sized. A library made for alpha chains picked up this beta chain off target, so its size means little. V usage is TRBV12-3 or TRBV12-4 and J usage is TRBJ1-6; possibly TRBD1 for D (5 bases). V lost 1 base and J lost 7, with 5 bases in between. CDR3 length equals 13 residues. This CDR3 reads CASSLGGNSPLHF. In DNA form, the CDR3 reads TGTGCCAGCAGTTTAGGGGGGAATTCACCCCTCCACTTT.

This clonotype was detected ten times or more. Because this beta chain is a stray read in a library intended to capture alpha chains, its abundance should not be given much weight. V and J are TRBV7-9 and TRBJ2-5; 7 positions match TRBD2. Trimming took 1 base from V and 2 from J; bases not matched to a gene: 4. Germline CDR1 SEHNR, CDR2 FQNEAQ (reference sequence). This CDR3 spans 15 amino acids. CDR3 protein: CASSLEAGEQETQYF. In nucleotides, the CDR3 is TGTGCCAGCAGCTTAGAGGCGGGGGAGCAAGAGACCCAGTACTTC.

The sample holds many counts of this clonotype. As an off-target read in a library built for alpha chains, this beta chain has a frequency of little significance. DNA of the CDR3: TGTGCCAGCAGTTCTAGCGCGGTACAAGAGACCCAGTACTTC. Translated, it gives CASSSSAVQETQYF. V and J are TRBV28 and TRBJ2-5, with D perhaps matching TRBD2 (6 bases). V gave up 4 bases and J gave up 2 bases, with 11 bases separating them. Looked up from germline, CDR1 is MDHEN and CDR2 is SYDVKM. The CDR3 has 14 residues.

Ten or more counts support this clonotype. This beta chain is an off-target read within a library intended for alpha chains, so its frequency means little. The chain is built from TRBV7-2 and TRBJ2-7; TRBD1 is a possible D gene (6 bases). CDR3 length equals 15 residues. With 6 bases removed from V and 0 bases from J, the gap between germline ends came to 15 bases. CDR1 and CDR2 (germline): SGHTA, FQGNSA. In DNA, the CDR3 is TGTGCCAGCAGAGAACAGGGCCCCAGCTCCTACGAGCAGTACTTC. It encodes CASREQGPSSYEQYF.

Regarding this clonotype: The library was built for alpha chains, so this beta chain is an off-target read and its size means little. The rearrangement uses TRBV13 and TRBJ1-1; possibly TRBD1 for D (5 bases). The length of the CDR3 is 13 residues. Germline CDR1 reads PRHDT; CDR2 reads FYEKMQ (reference sequence). V was cut by 3 bases and J by 4 bases, with 9 bases left in between. The CDR3 DNA is TGTGCCAGCAGCTTCCATGGGGGCACTGAAGCTTTCTTT. Translated, it gives CASSFHGGTEAFF.

This clonotype was detected ten times or more. This beta chain represents an off-target read in a library built for alpha chains; its size is of limited meaning. V gene TRBV12-3 or TRBV12-4 combines with J gene TRBJ2-3, with TRBD2 matching 7 bases. V was clipped by 3 bases and J by 4 bases; unmatched bases: 4. The CDR3 length is 14 residues. The CDR3 here is CASSFSLAADTQYF. The CDR3 coding sequence is TGTGCCAGCAGTTTCTCTCTAGCGGCAGATACGCAGTATTTT.

This clonotype was counted at least ten times. Found in a library prepared for alpha chains, this beta chain is an off-target read, and its abundance has little meaning. The V and J genes are TRBV5-1 and TRBJ1-4, with D unresolved. Germline V gene data show CDR1 as SGHRS and CDR2 as YFSETQ. Trimming cost V 4 bases and J 4 bases, with 11 bases left between them. The CDR3 consists of 14 residues. The CDR3 spells CASSEGGGNEKLFF. CDR3 in DNA: TGCGCCAGCAGCGAGGGAGGAGGTAATGAAAAACTGTTTTTT.

This clonotype is judged medium-sized. Being off target in a library aimed at alpha chains, this beta chain has a size of little meaning. This sequence joins TRBV5-4 and TRBJ2-3, with 8 bases that match TRBD2. This CDR3 comprises 16 residues. V was pared by 4 bases and J by 2 bases, with 9 bases of the junction left unmatched. The germline V gene encodes CDR1 SGHNT and CDR2 YYREEE (reference sequence). The CDR3 protein is CASSPRERGTTDTQYF. The CDR3 DNA sequence: TGTGCCAGCAGCCCCCGCGAGCGGGGGACCACAGATACGCAGTATTTT.

This clonotype is medium-sized. This beta chain is a stray read from a library made for alpha chains; its abundance is not meaningful. This sequence joins TRBV7-3 and TRBJ2-2; the match to TRBD2 covers 9 bases. Trimming at V came to 3 bases and at J to 1 base, leaving 12 bases not matched to a gene. The CDR3 covers 19 residues. Germline V lookup: CDR1 SGHTA, CDR2 FQGTGA. CDR3 residues: CASSFLIFGLALNTGELFF. Written as DNA, the CDR3 is TGTGCCAGCAGCTTTCTCATTTTTGGACTAGCGTTGAACACCGGGGAGCTGTTTTTT.

This clonotype was counted many times. The size of this beta chain means little, since it is a stray read in a library made for alpha chains. The V and J genes are TRBV6-2 or TRBV6-3 and TRBJ2-7, with 7 nucleotides matching TRBD1. There are 17 residues in the CDR3. The V segment lost 2 bases and the J segment 1 base; nucleotides outside the gene matches: 11. The V gene's germline CDR1 is MNHEY and CDR2 SVGEGT. The CDR3 nucleotides are TGTGCCAGCAGTTACGGACGAACAGGGGAAAGATCCTACGAGCAGTACTTC. This codes for CASSYGRTGERSYEQYF.

This clonotype is categorized as medium-sized. Since the library was made to target alpha chains, this beta chain is a stray read and its abundance is not meaningful. The chain links TRBV6-5 to TRBJ1-6; the match to TRBD1 covers 12 bases. Germline V gene data show CDR1 as MNHEY and CDR2 as SVGAGI. This CDR3 is 15 amino acids long. The ends lost 5 bases at V and 8 bases at J; junction bases unmatched: 4. CDR3 sequence: CASSTGQGAYSPLHF. The DNA for the CDR3 is TGTGCCAGCAGTACGGGACAGGGGGCGTATTCACCCCTCCACTTT.

This clonotype has ten or more counts. Because this beta chain is a stray read in a library intended to capture alpha chains, its abundance should not be given much weight. The rearrangement links TRBV27 to TRBJ2-7; 8 bases align to TRBD1. Germline assignment: CDR1 MNHEY and CDR2 SMNVEV (reference sequence). CDR3 length: 14 amino acids. Germline trimming cut 4 bases from V and 0 bases from J; bases unmatched to any gene: 2. The CDR3 sequence is CASSWGTGSYEQYF. The DNA for the CDR3 is TGTGCCAGCAGTTGGGGGACAGGCTCCTACGAGCAGTACTTC.

This clonotype was detected many times. A library prepared for alpha chains yielded this beta chain as an off-target read; its size is of little meaning. V usage is TRBV5-1 and J usage is TRBJ2-7, with D uncertain. Trimming stripped 0 bases from V and 5 bases from J, with 6 bases between. Germline CDR1 reads SGHRS; CDR2 reads YFSETQ. The CDR3 totals 12 residues. CDR3 sequence: CASSLETDEQYF. The CDR3 coding sequence is TGCGCCAGCAGCTTGGAAACTGACGAGCAGTACTTC. Using reference TRBV5-1 and TRBJ2-7 for the parts outside the CDR3, the full variable domain is KAGVTQTPRYLIKTRGQQVTLSCSPISGHRSVSWYQQTPGQGLQFLFEYFSETQRNKGNFPGRFSGRQFSNSRSEMNVSTLELGDSALYLCASSLETDEQYFGPGTRLTVT.

This clonotype ranks as medium-sized. This beta chain lies outside the target of a library built for alpha chains; its clone size means little. This chain joins TRBV9 and TRBJ1-6; possible D gene TRBD1, 6 bases. Germline CDR1 reads SGDLS; CDR2 reads YYNGEE. CDR3 size: 14 residues. Trimming left V 1 base short and J 9 bases short, with 11 bases between. The CDR3 is CASSVSGGGSPLHF. The DNA for the CDR3 is TGTGCCAGCAGCGTATCCGGGGGCGGTTCACCCCTCCACTTT. The variable domain in full, completed from reference TRBV9 and TRBJ1-6, reads DSGVTQTPKHLITATGQRVTLRCSPRSGDLSVYWYQQSLDQGLQFLIQYYNGEERAKGNILERFSAQQFPDLHSELNLSSLELGDSALYFCASSVSGGGSPLHFGNGTRLTVT.

A remark on this clonotype: Little can be read into the size of this beta chain, an off-target read in a library designed for alpha chains. The chain links TRBV5-4 to TRBJ2-3, with 10 positions matching TRBD2. Losses at the gene ends were 4 bases for V and 2 bases for J; bases not matched to a gene: 7. There are 16 residues in the CDR3. Germline CDR1 is SGHNT and CDR2 is YYREEE (reference sequence). CDR3 in DNA: TGTGCCAGCAGCACCCGGACTAGCGGTTACACAGATACGCAGTATTTT. Protein product: CASSTRTSGYTDTQYF.

This clonotype was counted at least ten times. The size of this beta chain means little, since it is a stray read in a library made for alpha chains. This chain uses TRBV7-6 with TRBJ2-1; TRBD2 matches at 8 bases. The CDR3 totals 14 residues. Germline V CDR1 and CDR2: SGHVS, FNYEAQ. V dropped 2 bases and J dropped 6; count of bases not matched to a gene: 3. The CDR3 DNA reads as TGTGCCAGCAGCTTACAAGGGACTAGCAATGAGCAGTTCTTC. Residues: CASSLQGTSNEQFF. Supplemented by reference TRBV7-6 and TRBJ2-1, the full variable domain reads GAGVSQSPRYKVTKRGQDVALRCDPISGHVSLYWYRQALGQGPEFLTYFNYEAQQDKSGLPNDRFSAERPEGSISTLTIQRTEQRDSAMYRCASSLQGTSNEQFFGPGTRLTVL.

This clonotype has a count of ten or more. This beta chain represents an off-target read in a library built for alpha chains; its size is of limited meaning. The V call is TRBV7-9, the J call TRBJ2-3; 7 bases line up with TRBD1. Trimming at V came to 1 base and at J to 2 bases, leaving 3 bases not matched to a gene. This CDR3 comprises 15 residues. CDR1 is SEHNR and CDR2 is FQNEAQ in the germline V gene (reference sequence). The DNA of the CDR3 is TGTGCCAGCAGCTTAGGGGACAGCCCCACAGATACGCAGTATTTT. Its translation: CASSLGDSPTDTQYF.

This clonotype is labeled medium-sized. With the library built for alpha chains, this beta chain is off target and its frequency is not meaningful. V and J are TRBV20-1 and TRBJ2-7, with D perhaps TRBD2 (6 bases). Trimming removed 1 base from V and 2 bases from J, with 15 bases in between. This CDR3 has 15 amino acids. CDR1 and CDR2 (germline): DFQATT, SNEGSKA (reference sequence). The CDR3 DNA reads as TGCAGTGCTAGAGGAGGAGGGACGGTCACCTACGAGCAGTACTTC. This gives the protein CSARGGGTVTYEQYF.

This clonotype was seen ten or more times. The size of this beta chain means little, since it is a stray read in a library made for alpha chains. The J gene is TRBJ2-7, the V gene TRBV7-8; D gene uncertain. This CDR3 is 15 amino acids long. Trimming took 2 bases from V and 0 from J, leaving 11 bases between them. Germline CDR1 is SGHVS and CDR2 is FQNEAQ. CDR3 region: CASSLWAVSSYEQYF. As DNA, the CDR3 is TGTGCCAGCAGCTTATGGGCAGTGAGCTCCTACGAGCAGTACTTC.

This clonotype came up many times. This beta chain is off target for a library built for alpha chains, so its abundance means little. The rearrangement joins TRBV6-1 to TRBJ2-7; unclear D gene. The CDR3 length is 13 residues. The V and J ends lost 2 bases and 5 bases respectively, with 10 bases between them. In germline, CDR1 is MNHNS, CDR2 SASEGT. The CDR3 nucleotides read TGTGCCAGCAGTGAAACCAGAAGCAACGAGCAGTACTTC. Encoded protein: CASSETRSNEQYF.

This clonotype was recorded at least ten times. As an off-target read in a library built for alpha chains, this beta chain has a frequency of little significance. The chain couples TRBV20-1 to TRBJ1-1; weak D call: TRBD1 (5 bases). CDR1 is DFQATT and CDR2 is SNEGSKA in the germline V gene (reference sequence). This CDR3 spans 13 amino acids. The germline V and J ends were trimmed by 3 bases and 5 bases, with 13 bases remaining between them. The CDR3 spells CSARARGKTEAFF. The CDR3 bases are TGCAGTGCTAGGGCTCGGGGGAAAACTGAAGCTTTCTTT.

This clonotype was counted at least ten times. Found in a library prepared for alpha chains, this beta chain is an off-target read, and its abundance has little meaning. The chain combines TRBV2 with TRBJ2-5; D remains unclear. V shed 2 bases and J shed 1 base, with 2 bases lying between them. Germline CDR1 and CDR2: SNHLY and FYNNEI. There are 12 residues in the CDR3. The CDR3 nucleotides read TGTGCCAGCAGTGAACTCCAAGAGACCCAGTACTTC. This gives the protein CASSELQETQYF. The whole variable domain, filled in from reference TRBV2 and TRBJ2-5, reads EPEVTQTPSHQVTQMGQEVILRCVPISNHLYFYWYRQILGQKVEFLVSFYNNEISEKSEIFDDQFSVERPDGSNFTLKIRSTKLEDSAMYFCASSELQETQYFGPGTRLLVL.

Many counts were recorded for this clonotype. A library prepared for alpha chains yielded this beta chain as an off-target read; its size is of little meaning. The chain has TRBV4-2 and TRBJ2-1; the D gene is possibly TRBD2 (5 bases). Trimming cost V 0 bases and J 10 bases, with 10 bases left between them. CDR1 is LGHNA and CDR2 is YNFKEQ in the germline V gene. This CDR3 spans 13 amino acids. Here the CDR3 DNA reads TGTGCCAGCAGCCAAGATAAGTCGGGGGAGCAGTTCTTC. It codes for CASSQDKSGEQFF.

This clonotype occurred many times. This beta chain represents an off-target read in a library built for alpha chains; its size is of limited meaning. This chain connects TRBV7-9 to TRBJ2-5, with TRBD1 matching 7 bases. The CDR3 extends over 14 amino acids. The germline V gene has CDR1 SEHNR and CDR2 FQNEAQ (reference sequence). Trimming removed 3 bases from V and 5 bases from J; junction bases left unmatched: 6. CDR3 bases: TGTGCCAGCAGCTTCGACAGGGTAGCTGAGACCCAGTACTTC. This gives the protein CASSFDRVAETQYF. The variable domain in full, completed from reference TRBV7-9 and TRBJ2-5, reads DTGVSQNPRHKITKRGQNVTFRCDPISEHNRLYWYRQTLGQGPEFLTYFQNEAQLEKSRLLSDRFSAERPKGSFSTLEIQRTEQGDSAMYLCASSFDRVAETQYFGPGTRLLVL.

At least ten counts were recorded for this clonotype. This beta chain is a stray sequence in a library constructed for alpha chains; its clone size is not meaningful. The genes are TRBV29-1 and TRBJ2-1, with D possibly TRBD1 on 5 matching bases. This CDR3 region has 13 residues. The germline CDR1 and CDR2 sequences are SQVTM and ANQGSEA. Trimming left V 8 bases short and J 0 bases short, with 11 bases between. The CDR3 loop is CSITGSSYNEQFF. The CDR3 DNA reads TGCAGCATTACAGGTAGCTCCTACAATGAGCAGTTCTTC.

On this clonotype: This beta chain is an unintended read in a library built for alpha chains; its size means little. This chain links TRBV10-1 with TRBJ2-3, with D tentatively TRBD1 or TRBD2 (6 bases each). Germline CDR1 and CDR2: WNHNN and SYGVQD (reference sequence). This CDR3 is built from 14 residues. The germline V and J ends were trimmed by 8 bases and 5 bases, with 17 bases remaining between them. The CDR3 sequence is CASARGDLKDTQYF. The CDR3 nucleotides read TGCGCCAGCGCTAGGGGGGATCTCAAAGATACGCAGTATTTT.

This clonotype was seen many times. Being off target in a library aimed at alpha chains, this beta chain has a size of little meaning. The V call is TRBV7-2, the J call TRBJ2-3; D call uncertain. The CDR3 runs to 14 residues. Germline assignment: CDR1 SGHTA and CDR2 FQGNSA. Trimming removed 1 base from V and 1 base from J, with 6 bases in between. This chain's CDR3 is CASSLVGRTDTQYF. As DNA, the CDR3 is TGTGCCAGCAGCTTAGTCGGGCGCACAGATACGCAGTATTTT.

This clonotype showed up many times. Relative to the germline gene, one junction end is altered; a read error may explain this. As an off-target read in a library built for alpha chains, this beta chain has a frequency of little significance. The gene calls are TRBV7-7 and TRBJ2-1; 13 nucleotides line up with TRBD2. Looked up from germline, CDR1 is SSHAT and CDR2 is FNYEAQ (reference sequence). The CDR3 runs to 16 residues. This chain's CDR3 is CASSPSRTSGGGEQFF. The CDR3 nucleotides are TGTGCTAGCAGCCCCAGCCGCACTAGCGGGGGGGGTGAGCAGTTCTTC.

This clonotype was recorded at least ten times. A library prepared for alpha chains yielded this beta chain as an off-target read; its size is of little meaning. The V call is TRBV10-2, the J call TRBJ2-5, with 9 positions matching TRBD2. J gave up 4 bases and V 3 bases, and 12 bases lay outside the gene matches. Per the germline V gene, CDR1 is WSHSY and CDR2 is SAAADI. CDR3 length equals 17 residues. The CDR3 is CASSDGGGGARGETQYF. CDR3 DNA: TGCGCCAGCAGTGACGGAGGCGGGGGGGCGCGGGGAGAGACCCAGTACTTC.